This TCR beta chain was sequenced in a study of T cells in Graves' hyperthyroidism and ophthalmopathy (dated by TCRdb to between 2018 and 2021). As for the study more broadly: Peripheral blood was collected at initial diagnosis, before any treatment. To identify TCR V-J signatures that set the groups apart, the researchers used a discovery cohort of approximately 98 patients, made up of around 40 with Graves' ophthalmopathy and about 60 with stable Graves' hyperthyroidism. Whether ophthalmopathy could be predicted prospectively was tested in an independent validation cohort made up of roughly 19 hyperthyroidism patients plus 17 patients who later progressed to ophthalmopathy. The 100 discovery patients were randomly split 7:3 into training and test sets. In addition, the study compared T-cell repertoires in thyroid tissue and in blood from a handful of Graves' hyperthyroidism patients. After blood sampling, hyperthyroidism patients were treated with methimazole at a starting dose of 30 mg daily, and ophthalmopathy patients were treated with high-dose intravenous methylprednisolone. According to the paper, TCR Vbeta CDR3 sequencing was carried out on over 130 peripheral blood samples, which came from under 50 ophthalmopathy, approximately 72 hyperthyroidism and approximately 17 progressor patients.

General findings and caveats noted by the study authors: In cross-validation, a model built on a 13 V-J signature told ophthalmopathy apart from stable hyperthyroidism with under 90% sensitivity and approximately 81% specificity, and in testing the same model reached 80%/75%. Most expanded thyroid clonotypes (frequency above 0.001) were also found in blood, which suggests that blood repertoires may mirror thyroid immune responses. Sample size was not statistically predetermined, and investigators were not blinded to group allocation. In validation, progression to ophthalmopathy was predicted by the model with more than 65% sensitivity and nearly 75% specificity, a median of around 6.5 months before onset.

The TCR beta CDR3 regions were amplified from the RNA transcripts. A first-round RT-PCR of the TCR CDR3 used the HTBI primer set with the Qiagen OneStep RT-PCR kit. Libraries were constructed in a second round of multiplex PCR, after which size selection and purification were performed. The libraries were sequenced on an Illumina HiSeq2000 using paired-end 100 bp reads. The paper's processing steps were these. SOAPnuke was used to process the raw data, throwing out any read that contained adapters or uncalled bases, had a mean Phred below 15, or lacked an exact constant-primer or identifier match. High-quality paired reads were merged using COPE v1.2.5, and each unique nucleotide sequence was defined as a clonotype. Clonotypes were aligned to IMGT TRBV, TRBD and TRBJ reference segments using MiTCR v1.1. The analysis included only V-J combinations with a frequency above 0.0001, which together covered 99.2% of the repertoires. A TCS score was defined as the ratio of F50 (clonal expansion) to E x V (chaos), with BLOSUM62-based TCRdist applied between CDR3 peptides within each V-J. Welch's t-statistics and random forest reduced some 510 V-J features to some 14, which were used in a naive Bayes classifier (R e1071). In TCRdb, the public reads were trimmed at Q25 with fastp and aligned with MiXCR, with productive beta chains retained. Rows matching on CDR3 protein sequence are summarized as one entry with the most common DNA and genes. The V and J calls reflect TCRdb's pipeline rather than the authors' work. The sample table records about 480,000 distinct CDR3 sequences; 14% of these occur just once. The ten largest clones represent under 20% of the sample.

Stable Graves' hyperthyroidism was defined as the absence of progression to ophthalmopathy over 18 months of follow-up. The hyperthyroidism patients were between 18 and 65 years old and newly diagnosed, with a disease duration of less than 2 months. Exclusion was applied to patients with uncontrolled infections, other autoimmune diseases, pregnancy or lactation. Diagnoses were based on clinical symptoms, serum thyroxine and TRAb, thyroid ultrasound and orbital computed tomography. PBMCs were separated from under 12 ml of fresh peripheral blood using Ficoll-Paque density gradient centrifugation. Total RNA was extracted with Trizol reagent, and quality was checked on an Agilent 2100 Bioanalyzer. Its CDR3 holds 13 amino acids, cysteine through phenylalanine. Of all the DNA, just the CDR3 is kept, 39 bases in frame from base 1. CDR1 and CDR2, looked up from the germline V gene (reference sequence), are LNHDA and SQIVND. V ends up 4 bases short and J 6 bases short, with an unmatched junction base count of 3.

This clonotype was counted at least ten times. Its binding antigen is unknown. One base away there is no much larger clone; base qualities are not given. This TCR came from a young woman with Graves' hyperthyroidism. The sequenced material came from blood. In this chain, TRBV19 is recombined with TRBJ2-3; a stretch of 8 junction bases matches TRBD2. CDR3 sequence: CASSTWTSDTQYF. In nucleotides, the sequence is TGTGCCAGTAGTACGTGGACTAGCGATACGCAGTATTTT.